The text below deals with one T cell receptor (beta chain). Germline V gene data show CDR1 as MNHEY and CDR2 as SMNVEV (reference sequence). The V gene lost 8 bases and the J gene lost 1 base, with 16 bases spanning the gap. The CDR3 is 15 amino acids. This record comes from a study of control samples from healthy donors and cancer patients. Only in-frame clones appear in the TCRdb table, and some are missing; sequencing was by immunoSEQ multiplex PCR. Of around 93,000 clones listed, 88% are singletons. What was sequenced was blood. The sequence derives from a man under 40 in good health. This rearrangement joins TRBV27 to TRBJ2-3, with a weak D call TRBD1 (5 bases). CDR3 DNA sequence: TGTGCCAGCCAATCCAGGGTTGTAGGCACAGATACGCAGTATTTT. Protein sequence: CASQSRVVGTDTQYF.